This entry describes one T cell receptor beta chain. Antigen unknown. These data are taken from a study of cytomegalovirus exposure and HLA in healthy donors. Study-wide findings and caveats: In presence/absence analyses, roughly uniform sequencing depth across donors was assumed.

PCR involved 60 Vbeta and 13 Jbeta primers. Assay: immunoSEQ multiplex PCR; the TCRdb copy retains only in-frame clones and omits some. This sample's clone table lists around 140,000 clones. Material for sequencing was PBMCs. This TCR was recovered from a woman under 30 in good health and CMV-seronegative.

CDR3 region: CASSEWDRGSTEAFF. CDR3 bases: TGTGCCAGCAGCGAATGGGACAGGGGGTCCACTGAAGCTTTCTTT. The rearrangement joins TRBV2 to TRBJ1-1; TRBD1 aligns across 11 bases. Germline trimming cut 6 bases from V and 4 bases from J; bases unmatched to any gene: 7. Looked up from germline, CDR1 is SNHLY and CDR2 is FYNNEI. CDR3 length: 15 residues.